The 21 T cell receptor beta chains in this list originate from one sample, sequenced in a study of blood T cell repertoires in COVID-19. Libraries were prepared by immunoSEQ multiplex PCR; TCRdb keeps only in-frame clonotypes and omits some of them. This table has 150,000 or so clones, about 80% appearing once. The sequencing input was peripheral blood. These receptors were collected from a woman in her sixties or seventies with acute or convalescent COVID-19.

The genes are TRBV21-1 and TRBJ2-7; TRBD2, the D gene given by the table, was not confirmed from the DNA. TRBV21-1 represents a pseudogene. The CDR3 runs 17 residues. The CDR3 sequence: CASSKLATSGGWGEQYF. The CDR3, as DNA: TGTGCCAGCAGCAAGCTTGCCACAAGCGGAGGATGGGGCGAGCAGTACTTC.

The gene calls are TRBV2 and TRBJ1-5; 9 positions match TRBD1. The ends lost 4 bases at V and 9 bases at J; junction bases unmatched: 10. Looked up from germline, CDR1 is SNHLY and CDR2 is FYNNEI. The CDR3 totals 15 residues. The CDR3 protein is CASSGGQGRLMPQHF. The CDR3 DNA reads as TGTGCCAGCAGTGGGGGACAGGGCCGTTTGATGCCCCAGCATTTT. The full variable domain, completed using reference TRBV2 and TRBJ1-5, is EPEVTQTPSHQVTQMGQEVILRCVPISNHLYFYWYRQILGQKVEFLVSFYNNEISEKSEIFDDQFSVERPDGSNFTLKIRSTKLEDSAMYFCASSGGQGRLMPQHFGDGTRLSIL.

The chain recombines TRBV19 with TRBJ1-1; TRBD1 might be the D (5 bases). This CDR3 spans 16 amino acids. The V gene's germline CDR1 is LNHDA and CDR2 SQIVND (reference sequence). The germline V and J ends were trimmed by 5 bases and 0 bases, with 16 bases remaining between them. The CDR3 region is CASSLQPGGLNTEAFF. In nucleotides, the CDR3 is TGTGCCAGTAGTCTACAACCCGGGGGTCTGAACACTGAAGCTTTCTTT.

This chain joins TRBV11-2 and TRBJ2-7, with 7 bases identical to TRBD1. This CDR3 contains 11 residues. V shed 5 bases, J shed 6 bases, and the junction held 1 base outside the gene matches. CDR1 and CDR2 (germline): SGHAT, FQNNGV. In DNA form, the CDR3 reads TGTGCCAGCAGCCCAGGGGGCGAGCAGTACTTC. Amino acids: CASSPGGEQYF.

This chain joins TRBV21-1 and TRBJ1-5. TRBV21-1 is given as a pseudogene. The CDR3 totals 15 residues. CDR3 protein: CASSKTGTWDQPQHF. The CDR3 nucleotides are TGTGCCAGCAGCAAAACGGGTACGTGGGATCAGCCCCAGCATTTT.

The V call is TRBV29-1, the J call TRBJ1-1, with 9 bases lining up with TRBD1. With V trimmed by 7 bases and J by 4 bases, 4 bases remained unmatched. CDR3 length equals 12 residues. Per the germline V gene, CDR1 is SQVTM and CDR2 is ANQGSEA. CDR3 nucleotide sequence: TGCAGCGCCGGGACAGGGTTCACTGAAGCTTTCTTT. Amino acids: CSAGTGFTEAFF.

This clone was recorded once. This chain joins TRBV7-9 and TRBJ2-1; 9 nucleotides match TRBD2. The germline V gene encodes CDR1 SEHNR and CDR2 FQNEAQ (reference sequence). The CDR3 spans 13 residues. Trimming removed 6 bases from V and 6 bases from J; junction bases left unmatched: 3. CDR3 in DNA: TGTGCCAGCAGAGGGCGGGGGGGCAATGAGCAGTTCTTC. It yields the protein CASRGRGGNEQFF.

The rearrangement links TRBV14 to TRBJ2-3; 8 bases are shared with TRBD2. Trimming cost V 1 base and J 4 bases; bases outside gene matches: 7. The CDR3 sequence is 16 residues long. Germline lookup yields CDR1 SGHDN and CDR2 FVKESK. CDR3 sequence: CASSQVNGGASDTQYF. For the CDR3, the DNA is TGTGCCAGCAGCCAAGTGAACGGGGGGGCCTCAGATACGCAGTATTTT.

The V gene is TRBV18, the J gene TRBJ2-7; 8 positions agree with TRBD1. Germline V CDR1 and CDR2: KGHSH, LQKENI. The junction had 4 bases not matched to a gene; V was cut back by 0 bases and J by 0 bases. The CDR3 has 16 residues. Here the CDR3 DNA reads TGTGCCAGCTCACCACCGAACAGGGGGGCCTCCTACGAGCAGTACTTC. Protein sequence: CASSPPNRGASYEQYF.

The CDR3 region has the DNA TGTGCCAGCAGTTTAACTCCTAGGGGGCAAGTGAGCTATGGCTACACCTTC. This codes for CASSLTPRGQVSYGYTF. J is TRBJ1-2 and V is TRBV27, with TRBD1 matching 7 bases. Per germline, CDR1 MNHEY and CDR2 SMNVEV (reference sequence). The trim removed 2 bases at V and 4 bases at J, leaving 13 bases unmatched. This CDR3 has 17 residues.

The chain joins TRBV29-1 to TRBJ1-2; D is possibly TRBD1 (5 bases). V shed 0 bases and J shed 8 bases, with 13 bases lying between them. Looked up from germline, CDR1 is SQVTM and CDR2 is ANQGSEA. There are 13 residues in the CDR3. The CDR3 spells CSVEDRWQGGYTF. The DNA of the CDR3 is TGCAGCGTTGAAGATCGATGGCAGGGAGGCTACACCTTC.

The chain links TRBV2 to TRBJ2-7; 7 positions agree with TRBD2. With V trimmed by 6 bases and J by 0 bases, 5 bases remained unmatched. Germline V gene sequence: CDR1 SNHLY, CDR2 FYNNEI. The CDR3 totals 14 residues. The CDR3 DNA reads as TGTGCCAGCAGCGGGGGGATCACCTCCTACGAGCAGTACGTC. Translated: CASSGGITSYEQYV.

This clone was recorded a few times. The chain couples TRBV6-5 to TRBJ2-7; a possible D gene is TRBD2 (5 bases). The germline V gene encodes CDR1 MNHEY and CDR2 SVGAGI. The V and J ends lost 6 bases and 4 bases respectively, with 10 bases between them. CDR3 length: 12 residues. Here the CDR3 DNA reads TGTGCCAGCAGGTCACTAGTATACGAGCAGTACTTC. Translating it yields CASRSLVYEQYF.

The V call is TRBV2, the J call TRBJ2-6; 11 bases are shared with TRBD1. CDR1 SNHLY and CDR2 FYNNEI come from the germline V gene. The CDR3 has 17 amino acids. The V gene end was trimmed by 6 bases and the J gene end by 2 bases; junction bases not matched to a gene: 6. CDR3 nucleotide sequence: TGTGCCAGCAGCCCGGGACAGGGGGTCACTGGGGCCAACGTCCTGACTTTC. Translation gives CASSPGQGVTGANVLTF.

The chain is built from TRBV15 and TRBJ1-2; the match to TRBD1 covers 7 bases. The CDR3 has 14 residues. After removal of 0 bases from V and 6 bases from J, the junction contained 4 bases not matched to a gene. Germline V gene lookup returns CDR1 LNHNV and CDR2 YYDKDF (reference sequence). The CDR3: CATSREGRGNGYTF. CDR3 DNA: TGTGCCACCAGCAGAGAGGGCAGGGGGAATGGCTACACCTTC.

The chain couples TRBV10-1 to TRBJ1-1; the D is unclear. This CDR3 is built from 13 residues. In germline, CDR1 is WNHNN, CDR2 SYGVQD (reference sequence). Deletions cut 3 bases from V and 8 bases from J, with 13 bases between. The CDR3 is CASSDAGKNEAFF. The CDR3 nucleotides read TGCGCCAGCAGTGATGCGGGGAAAAACGAAGCTTTCTTT.

This clone was counted once. The chain uses TRBV7-2 and TRBJ1-6; possibly TRBD1 for D (6 bases). The CDR3 is 13 residues long. V lost 6 bases, J lost 5 bases, and 8 bases lay in between. Germline V gene data show CDR1 as SGHTA and CDR2 as FQGNSA. The CDR3: CASRRTDNSPLHF. The DNA of the CDR3 is TGTGCCAGCAGAAGGACAGATAATTCACCCCTCCACTTT.

This rearrangement joins TRBV25-1 to TRBJ2-5; 8 nucleotides align to TRBD2. The J segment lost 5 bases and the V segment lost 11 bases, leaving 10 bases of the junction unmatched. The CDR3 loop spans 13 amino acids. In germline, CDR1 is MGHDK, CDR2 SYGVNS. CDR3 nucleotide sequence: TGTGCCTCATGGGGACTAGGAGTGGAGACCCAGTACTTC. Amino acid sequence: CASWGLGVETQYF.

This chain uses TRBV9 with TRBJ1-4; TRBD1 is a possible D gene (5 bases). The CDR3 runs 15 residues. Germline CDR1 SGDLS, CDR2 YYNGEE. Trimming took off 0 bases at V and 1 base at J, with 7 bases between the two ends. As DNA, the CDR3 is TGTGCCAGCAGCGTAGAGGGGCGAACTAATGAAAAACTGTTTTTT. Amino acids: CASSVEGRTNEKLFF.

This clone turned up a few times. V and J are TRBV19 and TRBJ1-6; 7 nucleotides align to TRBD1. This CDR3 comprises 15 residues. The germline V gene has CDR1 LNHDA and CDR2 SQIVND (reference sequence). The V segment lost 7 bases and the J segment 6 bases; nucleotides outside the gene matches: 9. This CDR3 is CASMGDRAPNSPLHF. CDR3 nucleotide sequence: TGTGCCAGTATGGGGGACAGAGCGCCTAATTCACCCCTCCACTTT. The entire variable domain, with the rest obtained from reference TRBV19 and TRBJ1-6, is as follows: DGGITQSPKYLFRKEGQNVTLSCEQNLNHDAMYWYRQDPGQGLRLIYYSQIVNDFQKGDIAEGYSVSREKKESFPLTVTSAQKNPTAFYLCASMGDRAPNSPLHFGNGTRLTVT.

This chain connects TRBV6-5 to TRBJ1-2; D is ambiguous. CDR1 and CDR2 from the germline V gene are MNHEY and SVGAGI. The V end lost 5 bases, the J end lost 3 bases, and 10 bases lay between the germline ends. This CDR3 contains 13 residues. CDR3 sequence reads: CASSPSGDYGYTF. CDR3 DNA sequence: TGTGCCAGCAGTCCGAGCGGGGACTATGGCTACACCTTC.